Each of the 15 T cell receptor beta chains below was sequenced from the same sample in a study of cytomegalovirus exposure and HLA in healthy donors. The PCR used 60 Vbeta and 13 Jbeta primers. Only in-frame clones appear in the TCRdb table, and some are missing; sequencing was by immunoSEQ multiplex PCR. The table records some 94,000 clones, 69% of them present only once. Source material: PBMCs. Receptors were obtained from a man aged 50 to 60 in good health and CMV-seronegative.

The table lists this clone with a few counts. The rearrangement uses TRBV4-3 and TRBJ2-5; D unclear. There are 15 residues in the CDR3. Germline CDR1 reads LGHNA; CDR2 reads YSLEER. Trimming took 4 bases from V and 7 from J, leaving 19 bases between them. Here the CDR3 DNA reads TGCGCCAGCAGCCTCGAGTTGACGGGTGTAGGGACCCAGTACTTC. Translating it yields CASSLELTGVGTQYF.

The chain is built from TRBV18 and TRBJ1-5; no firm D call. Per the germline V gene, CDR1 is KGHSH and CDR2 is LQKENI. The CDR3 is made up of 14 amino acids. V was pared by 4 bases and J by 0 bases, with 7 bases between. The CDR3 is CASSQRDSNQPQHF. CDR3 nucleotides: TGTGCCAGCTCACAACGGGATAGCAATCAGCCCCAGCATTTT.

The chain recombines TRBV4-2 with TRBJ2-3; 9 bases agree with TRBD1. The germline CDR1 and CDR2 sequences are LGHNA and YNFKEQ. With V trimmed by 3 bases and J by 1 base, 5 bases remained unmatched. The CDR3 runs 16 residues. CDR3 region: CASSHPDRGGTDTQYF. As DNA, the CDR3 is TGTGCCAGCAGCCACCCGGACAGGGGCGGCACAGATACGCAGTATTTT.

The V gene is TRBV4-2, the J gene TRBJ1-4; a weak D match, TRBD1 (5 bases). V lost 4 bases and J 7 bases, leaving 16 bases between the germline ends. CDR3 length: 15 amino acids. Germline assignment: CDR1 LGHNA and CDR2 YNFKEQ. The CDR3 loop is CASSPPAGRGEKLFF. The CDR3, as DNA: TGTGCCAGCAGCCCCCCGGCAGGGAGGGGTGAAAAACTGTTTTTT.

The CDR3 protein is CASSLALAGAPDTQYF. Written as DNA, the CDR3 is TGCGCCAGCAGCTTGGCACTAGCGGGGGCTCCAGATACGCAGTATTTT. The chain joins TRBV5-1 to TRBJ2-3; 11 nucleotides align to TRBD2. The J segment lost 4 bases and the V segment lost 0 bases, leaving 4 bases of the junction unmatched. This CDR3 is built from 16 residues. Germline V lookup: CDR1 SGHRS, CDR2 YFSETQ.

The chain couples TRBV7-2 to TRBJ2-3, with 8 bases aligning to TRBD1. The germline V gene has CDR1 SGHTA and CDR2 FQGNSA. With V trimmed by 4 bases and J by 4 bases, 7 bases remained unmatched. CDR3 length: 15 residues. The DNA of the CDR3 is TGTGCCAGCAGCTCCACAGGGGGATTGGCAGATACGCAGTATTTT. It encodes CASSSTGGLADTQYF.

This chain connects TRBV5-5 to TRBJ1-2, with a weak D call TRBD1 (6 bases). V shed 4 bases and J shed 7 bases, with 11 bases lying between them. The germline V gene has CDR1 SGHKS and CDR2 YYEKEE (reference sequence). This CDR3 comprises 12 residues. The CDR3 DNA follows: TGTGCCAGCAGCGCCCAGGGGTTTGGCTACACCTTC. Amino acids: CASSAQGFGYTF.

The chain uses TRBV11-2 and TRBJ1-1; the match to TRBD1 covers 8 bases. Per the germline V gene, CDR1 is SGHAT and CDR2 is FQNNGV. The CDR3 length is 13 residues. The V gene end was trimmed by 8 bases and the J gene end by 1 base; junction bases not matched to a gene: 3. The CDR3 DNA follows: TGTGCCAGCGGGGGACAGGCGAACACTGAAGCTTTCTTT. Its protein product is CASGGQANTEAFF.

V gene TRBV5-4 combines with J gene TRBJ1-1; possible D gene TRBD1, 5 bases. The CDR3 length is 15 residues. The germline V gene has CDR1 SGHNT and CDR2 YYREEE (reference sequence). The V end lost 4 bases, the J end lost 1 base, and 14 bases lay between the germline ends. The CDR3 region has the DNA TGTGCCAGCAGCCCGGGACTCCTTCAGAACACTGAAGCTTTCTTT. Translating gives CASSPGLLQNTEAFF.

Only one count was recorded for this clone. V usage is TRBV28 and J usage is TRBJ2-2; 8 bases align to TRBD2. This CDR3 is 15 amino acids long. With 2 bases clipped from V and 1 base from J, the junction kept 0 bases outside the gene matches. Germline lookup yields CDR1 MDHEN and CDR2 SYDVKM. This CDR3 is CASSLAGGNTGELFF. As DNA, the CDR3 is TGTGCCAGCAGTTTAGCGGGGGGGAACACCGGGGAGCTGTTTTTT.

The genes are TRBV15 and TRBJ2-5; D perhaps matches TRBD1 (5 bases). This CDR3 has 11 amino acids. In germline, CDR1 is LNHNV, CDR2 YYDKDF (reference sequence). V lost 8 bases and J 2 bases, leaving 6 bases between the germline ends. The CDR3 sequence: CATQGQETQYF. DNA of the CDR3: TGTGCCACCCAGGGACAAGAGACCCAGTACTTC.

The CDR3 nucleotides are TGTGCCACCCAAGGGCAGGGTGGGCATGAGCAGTTCTTC. It yields the protein CATQGQGGHEQFF. The J gene is TRBJ2-1, the V gene TRBV21-1; the D segment call TRBD1 is taken from the table without a DNA check. TRBV21-1 is a pseudogene segment. The CDR3 loop spans 13 amino acids.

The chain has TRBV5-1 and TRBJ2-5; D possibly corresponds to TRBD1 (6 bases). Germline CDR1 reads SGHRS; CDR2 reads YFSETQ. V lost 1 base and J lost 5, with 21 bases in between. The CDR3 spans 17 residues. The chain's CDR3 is CASSLSPLYPQGETQYF. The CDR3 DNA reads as TGCGCCAGCAGCTTGTCCCCCCTCTATCCCCAGGGGGAGACCCAGTACTTC. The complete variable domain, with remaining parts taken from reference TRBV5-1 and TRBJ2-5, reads KAGVTQTPRYLIKTRGQQVTLSCSPISGHRSVSWYQQTPGQGLQFLFEYFSETQRNKGNFPGRFSGRQFSNSRSEMNVSTLELGDSALYLCASSLSPLYPQGETQYFGPGTRLLVL.

The CDR3: CASRPTQGENGYTF. The CDR3 DNA follows: TGTGCCAGCAGGCCCACACAGGGGGAGAATGGCTACACCTTC. The rearrangement links TRBV7-9 to TRBJ1-2, with 8 nucleotides matching TRBD1. The V and J ends lost 6 bases and 6 bases, in that order; junction bases with no gene match: 9. The CDR3 spans 14 residues. Germline V gene lookup returns CDR1 SEHNR and CDR2 FQNEAQ (reference sequence).

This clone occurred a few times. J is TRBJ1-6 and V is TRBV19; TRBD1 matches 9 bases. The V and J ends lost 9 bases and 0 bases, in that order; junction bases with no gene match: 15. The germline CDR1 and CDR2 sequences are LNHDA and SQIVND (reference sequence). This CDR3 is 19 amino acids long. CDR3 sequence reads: CARTAGDRVFSSYNSPLHF. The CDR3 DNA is TGTGCCAGGACCGCGGGGGACAGGGTATTCAGCTCCTATAATTCACCCCTCCACTTT.